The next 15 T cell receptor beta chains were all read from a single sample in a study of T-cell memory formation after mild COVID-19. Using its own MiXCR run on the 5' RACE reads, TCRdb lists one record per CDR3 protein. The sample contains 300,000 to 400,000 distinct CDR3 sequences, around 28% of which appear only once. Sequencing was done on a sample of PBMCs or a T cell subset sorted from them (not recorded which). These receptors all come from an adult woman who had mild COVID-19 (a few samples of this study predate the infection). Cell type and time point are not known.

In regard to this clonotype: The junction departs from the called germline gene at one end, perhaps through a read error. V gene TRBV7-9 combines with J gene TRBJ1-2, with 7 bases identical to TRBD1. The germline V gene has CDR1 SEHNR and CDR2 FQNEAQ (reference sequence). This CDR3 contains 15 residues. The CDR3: CSSSYPMTGLYGYTF. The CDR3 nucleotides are TGTTCCAGCAGCTATCCCATGACAGGGCTCTATGGCTACACCTTC.

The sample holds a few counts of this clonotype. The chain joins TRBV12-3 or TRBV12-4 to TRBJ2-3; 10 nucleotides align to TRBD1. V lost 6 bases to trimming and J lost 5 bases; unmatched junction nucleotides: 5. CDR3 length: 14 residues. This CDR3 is CASSTGTGEDTQYF. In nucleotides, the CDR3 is TGTGCCAGCAGCACCGGGACAGGGGAAGATACGCAGTATTTT.

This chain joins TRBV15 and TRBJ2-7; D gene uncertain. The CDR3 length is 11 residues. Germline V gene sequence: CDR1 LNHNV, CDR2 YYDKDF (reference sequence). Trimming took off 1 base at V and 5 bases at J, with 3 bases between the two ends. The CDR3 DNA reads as TGTGCCACCAGCAGAGGAAACGAGCAGTACTTC. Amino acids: CATSRGNEQYF. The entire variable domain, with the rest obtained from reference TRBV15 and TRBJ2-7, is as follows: DAMVIQNPRYQVTQFGKPVTLSCSQTLNHNVMYWYQQKSSQAPKLLFHYYDKDFNNEADTPDNFQSRRPNTSFCFLDIRSPGLGDTAMYLCATSRGNEQYFGPGTRLTVT.

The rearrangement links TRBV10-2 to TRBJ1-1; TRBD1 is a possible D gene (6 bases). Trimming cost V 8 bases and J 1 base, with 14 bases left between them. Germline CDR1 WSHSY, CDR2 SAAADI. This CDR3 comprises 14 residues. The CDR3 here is CASRAGQQNTEAFF. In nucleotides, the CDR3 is TGCGCCAGCCGGGCGGGACAACAGAACACTGAAGCTTTCTTT.

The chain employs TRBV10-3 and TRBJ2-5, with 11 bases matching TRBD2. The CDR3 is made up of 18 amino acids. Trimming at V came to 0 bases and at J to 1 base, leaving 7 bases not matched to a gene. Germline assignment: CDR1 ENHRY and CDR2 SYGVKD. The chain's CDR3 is CAISESRLAGPGQETQYF. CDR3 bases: TGTGCCATCAGTGAGTCTCGACTAGCGGGACCCGGCCAAGAGACCCAGTACTTC.

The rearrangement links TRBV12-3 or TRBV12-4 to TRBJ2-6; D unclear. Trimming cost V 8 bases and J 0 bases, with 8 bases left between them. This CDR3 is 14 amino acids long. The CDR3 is CASGWYSGANVLTF. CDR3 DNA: TGTGCCAGCGGATGGTACTCTGGGGCCAACGTCCTGACTTTC.

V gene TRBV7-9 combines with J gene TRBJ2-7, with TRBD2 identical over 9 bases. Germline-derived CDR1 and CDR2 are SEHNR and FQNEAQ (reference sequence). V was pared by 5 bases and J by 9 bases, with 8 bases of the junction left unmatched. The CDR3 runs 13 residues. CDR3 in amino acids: CASSEGTSRTQYF. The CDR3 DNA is TGTGCCAGCAGCGAAGGGACTAGCCGGACGCAGTACTTC.

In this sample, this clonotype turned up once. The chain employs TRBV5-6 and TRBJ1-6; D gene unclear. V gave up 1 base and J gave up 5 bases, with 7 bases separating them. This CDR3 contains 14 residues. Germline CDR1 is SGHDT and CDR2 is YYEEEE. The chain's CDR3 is CASSLWTDNSPLHF. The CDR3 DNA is TGTGCCAGCAGCTTGTGGACGGATAATTCACCCCTCCACTTT.

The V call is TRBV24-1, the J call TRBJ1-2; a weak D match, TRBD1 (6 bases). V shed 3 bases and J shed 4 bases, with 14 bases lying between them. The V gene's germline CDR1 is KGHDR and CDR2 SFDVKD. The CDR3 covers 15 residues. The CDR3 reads CATSDPGGQGYGYTF. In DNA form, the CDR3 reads TGTGCCACCAGTGATCCGGGGGGGCAGGGCTATGGCTACACCTTC.

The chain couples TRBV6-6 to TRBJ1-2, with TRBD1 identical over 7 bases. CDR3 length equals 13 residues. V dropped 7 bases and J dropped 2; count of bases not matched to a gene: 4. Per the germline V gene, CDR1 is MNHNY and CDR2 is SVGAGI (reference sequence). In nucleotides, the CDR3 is TGTGCCAGCACGACGGGACAGAACTATGGCTACACCTTC. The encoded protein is CASTTGQNYGYTF.

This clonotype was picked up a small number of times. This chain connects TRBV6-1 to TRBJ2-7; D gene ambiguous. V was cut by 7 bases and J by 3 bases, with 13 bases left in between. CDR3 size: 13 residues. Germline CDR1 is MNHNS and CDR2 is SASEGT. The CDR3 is CASKKTESYEQYF. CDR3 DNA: TGTGCCAGCAAGAAAACAGAAAGCTACGAGCAGTACTTC.

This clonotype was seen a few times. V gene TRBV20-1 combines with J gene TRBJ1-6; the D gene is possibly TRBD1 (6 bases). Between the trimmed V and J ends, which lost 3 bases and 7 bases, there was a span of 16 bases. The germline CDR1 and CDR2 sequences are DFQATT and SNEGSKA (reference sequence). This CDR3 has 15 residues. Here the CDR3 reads CSASPTGPGNSPLHF. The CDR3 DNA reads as TGCAGTGCTAGCCCGACAGGCCCGGGGAATTCACCCCTCCACTTT.

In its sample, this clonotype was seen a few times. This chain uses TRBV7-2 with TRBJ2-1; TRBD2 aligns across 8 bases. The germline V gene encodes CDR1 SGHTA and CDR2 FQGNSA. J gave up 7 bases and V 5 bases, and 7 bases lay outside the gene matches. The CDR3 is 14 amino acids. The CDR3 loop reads CASSPGGALNEQFF. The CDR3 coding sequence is TGTGCCAGCAGCCCCGGGGGGGCATTGAATGAGCAGTTCTTC.

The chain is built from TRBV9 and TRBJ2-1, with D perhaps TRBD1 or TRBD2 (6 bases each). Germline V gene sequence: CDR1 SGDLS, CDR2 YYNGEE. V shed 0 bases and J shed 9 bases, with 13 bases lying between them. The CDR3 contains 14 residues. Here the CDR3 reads CASSVEGGGGEQFF. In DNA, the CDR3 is TGTGCCAGCAGCGTAGAGGGGGGAGGAGGTGAGCAGTTCTTC.

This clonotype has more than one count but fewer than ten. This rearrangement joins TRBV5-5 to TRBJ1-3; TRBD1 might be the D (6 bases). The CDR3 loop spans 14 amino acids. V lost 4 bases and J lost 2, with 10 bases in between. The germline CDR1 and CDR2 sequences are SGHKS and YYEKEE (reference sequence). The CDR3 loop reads CASSADSAGNTIYF. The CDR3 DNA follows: TGTGCCAGCAGCGCGGACAGCGCTGGAAACACCATATATTTT.